This is a list of T cell receptor beta chains from one sample in a study of T cells in localized non-small cell lung cancer. Sequencing used immunoSEQ multiplex PCR; TCRdb keeps in-frame clones, though not all of them. This sample has tens of thousands of clones, with approximately 90% found just once. The starting material was peripheral blood, obtained before any cancer treatment. Receptor source: a man between 40 and 70 years old with stage I squamous cell lung carcinoma. Both conserved end residues are part of each CDR3. A D gene is named only where the DNA matches it firmly. A row's size may be missing; if present it is once, few, many or a size class.

TRBJ2-7 | TRBV7-9 | NA | few | TGTGCCAGCAGCTCCCTTGGGGGATCCTACGAGCAGTACTTC | CASSSLGGSYEQYF
TRBJ2-1 | TRBV30 | NA | few | TGTGCCTGGAGGGCGGGACGGTACAATGAGCAGTTCTTC | CAWRAGRYNEQFF
TRBJ2-2 | TRBV28 | NA | NA | TGTGCCCTGGGGGGATTAGGGAACACCGGGGAGCTGTTTTTT | CALGGLGNTGELFF
TRBJ2-1 | TRBV6-1 | NA | NA | TGTGCCAGCAGTGAAGCGATAAGGGGATCGACCCAATTCAATGAGCAGTTCTTC | CASSEAIRGSTQFNEQFF
TRBJ2-3 | TRBV27 | NA | NA | TGTGCCAGCAGTTTAGTGGTTGCGGAGGCAGATACGCAGTATTTT | CASSLVVAEADTQYF
TRBJ2-3 | TRBV10-3 | NA | NA | TGTGCCATCAGTGTTGGGGCAGGACCTCCAGATACGCAGTATTTT | CAISVGAGPPDTQYF
TRBJ1-2 | TRBV19 | TRBD1 | NA | TGTGCCAGTAGTCCGGGAACAGGGGAATCAGGTGGCTACACCTTC | CASSPGTGESGGYTF
TRBJ2-2 | TRBV28 | NA | NA | TGTGCCAGCAGGGCTGGGCCGGGAGCGAACACCGGGGAGCTGTTTTTT | CASRAGPGANTGELFF
TRBJ1-3 | TRBV6-7 | NA | NA | TGTGCCAGCAGTCGGACTGTTGGAAACACCATATATTTT | CASSRTVGNTIYF
TRBJ1-3 | TRBV7-3 | NA | NA | TGTGCCAGCAGCCCTATACGCCCCAGGGGAAGCGGAAACACCATATATTTT | CASSPIRPRGSGNTIYF
TRBJ2-1 | TRBV7-2 | NA | NA | TGTGCCAGCAGCTTAGGGGCGGGCGAGTTCTTC | CASSLGAGEFF
TRBJ2-1 | TRBV5-6 | NA | NA | TGTGCCAGCAGCTTGACCGCCCACGGCCTGGGGCAGTTCTTC | CASSLTAHGLGQFF
TRBJ1-2 | TRBV6-1 | NA | NA | TGTGCCAGCACCTTCGCAGGGGACGCTAACTATGGCTACACCTTC | CASTFAGDANYGYTF
TRBJ2-7 | TRBV5-8 | NA | NA | TGTGCCAGCAGGCACAAGGGCAACTCCTACGAGCAGTACTTC | CASRHKGNSYEQYF
TRBJ2-7 | TRBV5-4 | NA | NA | TGTGCCAGCAGCTTGGACATCTACGAGCAGTACTTC | CASSLDIYEQYF
TRBJ2-1 | TRBV7-9 | TRBD2 | NA | TGTGCCAGCAGCCCACAAACCGGCGGGAGGGTTTACAATGAGCAGTTCTTC | CASSPQTGGRVYNEQFF
TRBJ2-7 | TRBV4-2 | TRBD1 | NA | TGTGCCAGCAGCCAGGGACAGGGACTCTACGAGCAGTACTTC | CASSQGQGLYEQYF
TRBJ2-1 | TRBV10-3 | TRBD2 | once | TGTGCCAGCAATCGACTAGCGGGCGAGTACAATGAGCAGTTCTTC | CASNRLAGEYNEQFF
TRBJ1-2 | TRBV2 | TRBD1 | NA | TGTGCCAGCACTAGGGACAGCTCTGGCTACACCTTC | CASTRDSSGYTF
TRBJ2-3 | TRBV19 | NA | NA | TGTGCCAGTAGTAGGAGGGTCCCCCCCACAGATACGCAGTATTTT | CASSRRVPPTDTQYF
TRBJ1-1 | TRBV28 | TRBD1 | NA | TGTGCCAGCAGTTTATGGACAGGGGAGAACACTGAAGCTTTCTTT | CASSLWTGENTEAFF
TRBJ2-4 | TRBV7-9 | TRBD1 | NA | TGTGCCAGCAGCCACACGGGACAGGGAGCCAAAAACATTCAGTACTTC | CASSHTGQGAKNIQYF
TRBJ1-1 | TRBV29-1 | TRBD1 | few | TGCAGCGTGCACGGGACAGGTGACACTGAAGCTTTCTTT | CSVHGTGDTEAFF
TRBJ2-2 | TRBV27 | TRBD2 | NA | TGTGCCAGCAGTAAGGGCCTAGCGGGGAACACCGGGGAGCTGTTTTTT | CASSKGLAGNTGELFF
TRBJ1-4 | TRBV18 | NA | NA | TGTGCCAGCTCACCCGCGGGGGGTAATGAAAAACTGTTTTTT | CASSPAGGNEKLFF
TRBJ2-7 | TRBV27 | TRBD2 | NA | TGTGCCAGCAGTTTCCCTCCCGGGACTAGGAACTACGAGCAGTACTTC | CASSFPPGTRNYEQYF
TRBJ2-7 | TRBV5-1 | NA | NA | TGCGCCAGCAGCTTCTCACAGGTGGCCTACGAGCAGTACTTC | CASSFSQVAYEQYF
TRBJ1-5 | TRBV19 | NA | NA | TGTGCCAGTAGTATAGGGACAGTCATTAGCAATCAGCCCCAGCATTTT | CASSIGTVISNQPQHF
TRBJ1-1 | TRBV2 | TRBD1 | few | TGTGCCAGCAGTCCCCGGGACAGGGAGGGTCCTGAAGCTTTCTTT | CASSPRDREGPEAFF
TRBJ2-7 | TRBV14 | NA | once | TGTGCCAGCAGCCAAGATCGGAGCTCAAGATCGTACTTC | CASSQDRSSRSYF
TRBJ2-5 | TRBV11-2 | TRBD2 | NA | TGTGCCAGCAGCTCACTAGCGGGAGTAGGGGAGACCCAGTACTTC | CASSSLAGVGETQYF
TRBJ1-5 | TRBV7-2 | NA | NA | TGTGCCAGCAGCGCCCACAGGGTGGGTCAGCCCCAGCATTTT | CASSAHRVGQPQHF
TRBJ1-1 | TRBV5-1 | TRBD1 | NA | TGCGCCAGCAGCTTGGAGGGGACAGGGGGTAGCTGGAACACTGAAGCTTTCTTT | CASSLEGTGGSWNTEAFF
TRBJ1-2 | TRBV28 | TRBD1 | NA | TGTGCCAGCAGTCCCACAGGGGGTGATAACTATGGCTACACCTTC | CASSPTGGDNYGYTF
TRBJ2-7 | TRBV11-2 | NA | NA | TGTGCCAGCAGCTCCCTAGACCTAATCCTATACGAGCAGTACTTC | CASSSLDLILYEQYF
TRBJ2-1 | TRBV6-1 | NA | NA | TGTGCCAGCAGTGAAAATACTTACAATGAGCAGTTCTTC | CASSENTYNEQFF
TRBJ2-4 | TRBV29-1 | NA | once | TGCAGCGTTGAGACGAGTAGCCCTGACATTCAGTACTTC | CSVETSSPDIQYF
TRBJ2-2 | TRBV2 | TRBD2 | NA | TGTGCCAGCAGTACTAGCGGGCCCGGGGAGCTGTTTTTT | CASSTSGPGELFF
TRBJ1-1 | TRBV7-2 | NA | NA | TGTGCCAGCAGCCGGGAAGCTTTCTTT | CASSREAFF
TRBJ1-5 | TRBV29-1 | NA | once | TGCAGCGTTGGTCGAGGGGACAGCAATCAGCCCCAGCATTTT | CSVGRGDSNQPQHF
TRBJ2-7 | TRBV9 | NA | NA | TGTGCCAGCAGCGTAGAAGGGACTTACTACGAGCAGTACTTC | CASSVEGTYYEQYF
TRBJ2-2 | TRBV21-1 | NA | NA | TGTGCCAGCAGCACCCCAGGGACTAGCCCCGGGGAGCTGTTTTTT | CASSTPGTSPGELFF
TRBJ2-1 | TRBV29-1 | NA | NA | TGCAGCGTTGAGCCCGGGTCCTACAATGAGCAGTTCTTC | CSVEPGSYNEQFF
TRBJ2-5 | TRBV7-9 | NA | NA | TGTGCCAGCAGCTTTGGACCCCAAGAGACCCAGTACTTC | CASSFGPQETQYF
TRBJ2-5 | TRBV7-3 | NA | NA | TGTGCCAGCAGCTTTGGGAGCGGGGAGACCCAGTACTTC | CASSFGSGETQYF
TRBJ1-4 | TRBV5-5 | NA | NA | TGTGCCAGCAGCTGGGGTGGGAGAAGTGCAACTAATGAAAAACTGTTTTTT | CASSWGGRSATNEKLFF
TRBJ2-1 | TRBV4-3 | NA | NA | TGCGCCAGCAGCCAAGATCGCGGAAGGAACTCCTACAATGAGCAGTTCTTC | CASSQDRGRNSYNEQFF
TRBJ2-4 | TRBV27 | TRBD2 | NA | TGTGCCAGCAGTTTAAAATCGGGACTAAGTTTTTACATTCAGTACTTC | CASSLKSGLSFYIQYF
TRBJ2-7 | TRBV6-5 | TRBD2 | NA | TGTGCCAGCAGGCGCGGGACTAGTTCTTCCGAGCAGTACTTC | CASRRGTSSSEQYF
TRBJ1-1 | TRBV5-8 | NA | NA | TGTGCCAGCAGCAGGGGGGCGAGGGGAACTGAAGCTTTCTTT | CASSRGARGTEAFF
TRBJ2-1 | TRBV10-3 | NA | NA | TGTGCCATCAGTGAGTCAAGGACTGAGCAGTTCTTC | CAISESRTEQFF
TRBJ1-4 | TRBV5-6 | NA | NA | TGTGCCAGCAGCTTGTGGGGAGGAAATGAAAAACTGTTTTTT | CASSLWGGNEKLFF
TRBJ2-1 | TRBV7-9 | NA | NA | TGTGCCAGCAGCTCACCTAAACAGGGTAATTCCTACAATGAGCAGTTCTTC | CASSSPKQGNSYNEQFF
TRBJ2-2 | TRBV28 | TRBD2 | once | TGTGCCAGCAGGGGTAGCGGGAGGTCCGGGGAGCTGTTTTTT | CASRGSGRSGELFF
TRBJ2-3 | TRBV18 | TRBD2 | NA | TGTGCCAGCTCACCGAGCGGGATTGCTACGCAGTATTTT | CASSPSGIATQYF
TRBJ2-2 | TRBV21-1 | NA | NA | TGTGCCAGCAGCAAAGACACTAGCGGGATCGTCGGGGAGCTGTTTTTT | CASSKDTSGIVGELFF
TRBJ1-5 | TRBV30 | NA | NA | TGTGCCTGGAGCCGGAATAGCAATCAGCCCCAGCATTTT | CAWSRNSNQPQHF